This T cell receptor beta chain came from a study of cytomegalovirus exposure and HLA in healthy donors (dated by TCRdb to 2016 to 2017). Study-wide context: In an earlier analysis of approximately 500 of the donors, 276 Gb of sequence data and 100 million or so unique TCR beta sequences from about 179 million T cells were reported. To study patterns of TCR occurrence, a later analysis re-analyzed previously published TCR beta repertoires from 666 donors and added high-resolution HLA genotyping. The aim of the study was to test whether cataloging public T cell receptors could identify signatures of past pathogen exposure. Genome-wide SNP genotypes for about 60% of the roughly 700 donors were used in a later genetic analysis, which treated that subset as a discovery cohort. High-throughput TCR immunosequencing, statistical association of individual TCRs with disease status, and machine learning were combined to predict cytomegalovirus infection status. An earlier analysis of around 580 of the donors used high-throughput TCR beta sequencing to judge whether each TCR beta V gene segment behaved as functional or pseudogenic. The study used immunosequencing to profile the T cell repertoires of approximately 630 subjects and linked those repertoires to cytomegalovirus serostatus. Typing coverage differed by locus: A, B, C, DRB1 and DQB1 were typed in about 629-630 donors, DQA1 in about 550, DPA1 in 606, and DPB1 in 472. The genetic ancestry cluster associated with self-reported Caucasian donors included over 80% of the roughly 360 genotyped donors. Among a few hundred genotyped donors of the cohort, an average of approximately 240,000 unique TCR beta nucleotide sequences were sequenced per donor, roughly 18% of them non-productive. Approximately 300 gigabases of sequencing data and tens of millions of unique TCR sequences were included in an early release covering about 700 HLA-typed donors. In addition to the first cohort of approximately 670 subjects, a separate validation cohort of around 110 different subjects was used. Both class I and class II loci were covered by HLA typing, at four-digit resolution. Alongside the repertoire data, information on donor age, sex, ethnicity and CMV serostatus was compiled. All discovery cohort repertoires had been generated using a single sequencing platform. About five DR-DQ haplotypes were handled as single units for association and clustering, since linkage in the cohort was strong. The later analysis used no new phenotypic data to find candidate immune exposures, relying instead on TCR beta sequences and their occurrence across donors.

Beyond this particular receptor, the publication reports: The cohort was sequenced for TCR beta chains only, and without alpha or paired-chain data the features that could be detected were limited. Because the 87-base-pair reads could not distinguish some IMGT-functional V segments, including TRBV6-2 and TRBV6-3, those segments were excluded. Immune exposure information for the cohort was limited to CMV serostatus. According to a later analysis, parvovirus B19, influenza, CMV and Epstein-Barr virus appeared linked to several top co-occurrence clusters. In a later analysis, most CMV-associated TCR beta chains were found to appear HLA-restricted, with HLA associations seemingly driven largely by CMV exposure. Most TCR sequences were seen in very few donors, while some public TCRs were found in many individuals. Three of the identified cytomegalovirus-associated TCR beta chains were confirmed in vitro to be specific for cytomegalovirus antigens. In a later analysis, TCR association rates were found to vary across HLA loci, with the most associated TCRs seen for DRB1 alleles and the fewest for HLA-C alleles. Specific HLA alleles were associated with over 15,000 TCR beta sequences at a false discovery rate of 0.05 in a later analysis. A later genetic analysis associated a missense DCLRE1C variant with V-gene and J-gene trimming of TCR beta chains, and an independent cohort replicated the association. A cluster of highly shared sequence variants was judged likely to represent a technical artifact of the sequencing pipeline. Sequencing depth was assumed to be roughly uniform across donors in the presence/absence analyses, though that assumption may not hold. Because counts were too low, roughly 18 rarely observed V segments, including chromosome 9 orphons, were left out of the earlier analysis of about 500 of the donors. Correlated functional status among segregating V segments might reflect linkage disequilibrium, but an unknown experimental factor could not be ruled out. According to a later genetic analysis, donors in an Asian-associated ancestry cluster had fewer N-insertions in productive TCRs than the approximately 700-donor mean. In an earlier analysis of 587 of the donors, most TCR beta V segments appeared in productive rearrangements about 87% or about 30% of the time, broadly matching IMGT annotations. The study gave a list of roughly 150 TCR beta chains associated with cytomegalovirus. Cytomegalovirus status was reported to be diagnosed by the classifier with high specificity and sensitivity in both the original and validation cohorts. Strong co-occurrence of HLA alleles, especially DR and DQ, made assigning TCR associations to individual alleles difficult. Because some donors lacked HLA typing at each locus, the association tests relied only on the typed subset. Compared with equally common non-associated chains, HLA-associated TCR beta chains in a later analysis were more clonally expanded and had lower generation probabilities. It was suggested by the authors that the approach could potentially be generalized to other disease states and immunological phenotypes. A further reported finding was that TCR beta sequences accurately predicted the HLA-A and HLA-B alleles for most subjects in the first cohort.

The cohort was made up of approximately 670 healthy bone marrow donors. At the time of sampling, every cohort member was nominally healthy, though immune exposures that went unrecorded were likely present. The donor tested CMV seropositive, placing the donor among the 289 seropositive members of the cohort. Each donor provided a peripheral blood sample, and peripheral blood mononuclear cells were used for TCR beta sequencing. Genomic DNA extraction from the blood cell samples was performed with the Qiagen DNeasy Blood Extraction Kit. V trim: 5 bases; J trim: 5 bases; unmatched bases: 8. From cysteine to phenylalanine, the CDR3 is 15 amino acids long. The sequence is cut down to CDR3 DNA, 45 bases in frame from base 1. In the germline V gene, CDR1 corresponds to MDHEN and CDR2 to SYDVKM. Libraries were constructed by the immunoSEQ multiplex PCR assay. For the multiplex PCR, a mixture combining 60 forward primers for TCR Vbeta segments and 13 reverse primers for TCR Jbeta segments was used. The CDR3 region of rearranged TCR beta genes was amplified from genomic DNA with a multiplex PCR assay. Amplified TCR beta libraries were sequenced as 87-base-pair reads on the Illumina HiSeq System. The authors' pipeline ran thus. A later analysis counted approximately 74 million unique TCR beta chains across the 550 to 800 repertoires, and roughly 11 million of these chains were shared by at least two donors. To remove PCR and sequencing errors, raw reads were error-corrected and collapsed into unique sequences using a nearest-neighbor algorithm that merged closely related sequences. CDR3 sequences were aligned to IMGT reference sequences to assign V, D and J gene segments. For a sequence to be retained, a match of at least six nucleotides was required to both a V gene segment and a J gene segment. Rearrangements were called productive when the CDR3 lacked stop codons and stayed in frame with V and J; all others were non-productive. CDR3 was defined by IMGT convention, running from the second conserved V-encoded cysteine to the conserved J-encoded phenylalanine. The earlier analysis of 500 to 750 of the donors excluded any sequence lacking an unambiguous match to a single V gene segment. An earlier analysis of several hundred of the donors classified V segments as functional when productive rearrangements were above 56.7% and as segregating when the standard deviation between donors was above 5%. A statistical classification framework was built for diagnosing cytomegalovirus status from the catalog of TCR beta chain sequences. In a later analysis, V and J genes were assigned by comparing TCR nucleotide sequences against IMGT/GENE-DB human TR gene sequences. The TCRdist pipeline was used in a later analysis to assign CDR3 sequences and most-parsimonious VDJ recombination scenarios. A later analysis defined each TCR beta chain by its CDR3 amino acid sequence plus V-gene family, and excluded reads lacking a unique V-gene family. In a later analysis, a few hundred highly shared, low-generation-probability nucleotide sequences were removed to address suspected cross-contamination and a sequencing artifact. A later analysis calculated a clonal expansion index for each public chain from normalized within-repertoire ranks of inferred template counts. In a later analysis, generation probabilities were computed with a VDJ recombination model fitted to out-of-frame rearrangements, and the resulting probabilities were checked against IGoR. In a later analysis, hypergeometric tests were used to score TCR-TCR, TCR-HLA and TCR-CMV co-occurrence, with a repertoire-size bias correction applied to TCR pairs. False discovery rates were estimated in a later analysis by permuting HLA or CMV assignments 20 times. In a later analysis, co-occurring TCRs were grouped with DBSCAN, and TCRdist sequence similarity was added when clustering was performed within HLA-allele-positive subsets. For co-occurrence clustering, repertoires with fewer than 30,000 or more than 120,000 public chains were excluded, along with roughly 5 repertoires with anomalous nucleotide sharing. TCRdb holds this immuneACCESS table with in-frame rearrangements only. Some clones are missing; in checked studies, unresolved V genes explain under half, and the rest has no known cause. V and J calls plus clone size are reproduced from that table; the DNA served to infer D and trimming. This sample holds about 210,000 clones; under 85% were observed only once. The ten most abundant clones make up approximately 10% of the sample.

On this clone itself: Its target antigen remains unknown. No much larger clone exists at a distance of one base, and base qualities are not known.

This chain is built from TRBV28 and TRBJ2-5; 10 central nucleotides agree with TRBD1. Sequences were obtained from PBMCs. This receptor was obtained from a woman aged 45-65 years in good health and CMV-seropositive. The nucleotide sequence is TGTGCCAGCAGTCCGACAGGGGGCGCGGGCGAGACCCAGTACTTC. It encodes CASSPTGGAGETQYF.